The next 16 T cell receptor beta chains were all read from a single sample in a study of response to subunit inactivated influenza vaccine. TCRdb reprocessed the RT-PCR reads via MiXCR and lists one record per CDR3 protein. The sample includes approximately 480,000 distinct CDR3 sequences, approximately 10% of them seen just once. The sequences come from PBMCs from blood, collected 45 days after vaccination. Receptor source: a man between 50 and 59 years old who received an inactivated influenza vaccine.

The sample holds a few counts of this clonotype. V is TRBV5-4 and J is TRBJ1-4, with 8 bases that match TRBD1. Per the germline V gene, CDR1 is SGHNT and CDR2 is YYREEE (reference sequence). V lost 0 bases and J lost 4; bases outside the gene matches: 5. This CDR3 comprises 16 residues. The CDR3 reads CASSLAGGADNEKLFF. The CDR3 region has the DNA TGTGCCAGCAGCTTGGCAGGGGGCGCCGATAATGAAAAACTGTTTTTT.

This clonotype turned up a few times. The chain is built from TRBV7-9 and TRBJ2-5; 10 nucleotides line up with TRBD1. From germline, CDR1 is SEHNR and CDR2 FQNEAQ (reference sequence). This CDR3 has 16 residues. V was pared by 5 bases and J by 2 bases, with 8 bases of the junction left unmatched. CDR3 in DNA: TGTGCCAGCAGCACACAACGGGACAGGGGACAAGAGACCCAGTACTTC. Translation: CASSTQRDRGQETQYF.

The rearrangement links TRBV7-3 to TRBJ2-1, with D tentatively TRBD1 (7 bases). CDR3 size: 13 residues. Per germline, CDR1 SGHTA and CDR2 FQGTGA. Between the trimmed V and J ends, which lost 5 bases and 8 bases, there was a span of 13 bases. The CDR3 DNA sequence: TGTGCCAGCAGCGCATCAGGGGGGTATGAGCAGTTCTTC. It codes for CASSASGGYEQFF.

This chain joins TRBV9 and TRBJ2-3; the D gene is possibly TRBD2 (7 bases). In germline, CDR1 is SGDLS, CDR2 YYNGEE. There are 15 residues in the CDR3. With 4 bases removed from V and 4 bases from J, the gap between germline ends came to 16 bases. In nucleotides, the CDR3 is TGTGCCAGCAGCTCTCGTAGGGGGGGCTCAGATACGCAGTATTTT. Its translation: CASSSRRGGSDTQYF.

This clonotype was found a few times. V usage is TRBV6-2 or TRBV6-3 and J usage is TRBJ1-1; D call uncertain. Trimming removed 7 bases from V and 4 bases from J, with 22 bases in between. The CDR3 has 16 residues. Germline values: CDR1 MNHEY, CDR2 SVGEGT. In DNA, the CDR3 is TGTGCCAGCACCGACGGGCAGGTCTATAGTCCCACTGAAGCTTTCTTT. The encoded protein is CASTDGQVYSPTEAFF.

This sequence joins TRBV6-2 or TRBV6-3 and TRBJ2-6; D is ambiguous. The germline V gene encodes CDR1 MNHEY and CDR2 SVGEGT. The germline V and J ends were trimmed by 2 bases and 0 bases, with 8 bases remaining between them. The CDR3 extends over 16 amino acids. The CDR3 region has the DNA TGTGCCAGCAGTTACCCTTTGGGCTCTGGGGCCAACGTCCTGACTTTC. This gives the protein CASSYPLGSGANVLTF.

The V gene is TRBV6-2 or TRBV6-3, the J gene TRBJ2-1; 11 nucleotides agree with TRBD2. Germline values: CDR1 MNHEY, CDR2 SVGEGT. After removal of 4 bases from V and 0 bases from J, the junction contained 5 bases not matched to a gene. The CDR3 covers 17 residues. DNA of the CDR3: TGTGCCAGCAGTTTTCGACTAGCGGGGAGCTCCTACAATGAGCAGTTCTTC. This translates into CASSFRLAGSSYNEQFF.

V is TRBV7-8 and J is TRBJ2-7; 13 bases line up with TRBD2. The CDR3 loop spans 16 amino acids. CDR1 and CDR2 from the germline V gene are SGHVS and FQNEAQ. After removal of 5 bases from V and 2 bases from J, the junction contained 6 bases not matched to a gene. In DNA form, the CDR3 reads TGTGCCAGCAGCCCGACTAGCGGGGGGCAACCCTACGAGCAGTACTTC. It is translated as CASSPTSGGQPYEQYF.

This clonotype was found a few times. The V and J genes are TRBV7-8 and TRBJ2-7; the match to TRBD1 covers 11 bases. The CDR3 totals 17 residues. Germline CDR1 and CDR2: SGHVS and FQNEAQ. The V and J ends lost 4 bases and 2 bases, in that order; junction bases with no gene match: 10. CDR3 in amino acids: CASSSSQRTGGPYEQYF. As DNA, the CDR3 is TGTGCCAGCAGCTCCTCTCAGAGGACAGGGGGCCCCTACGAGCAGTACTTC. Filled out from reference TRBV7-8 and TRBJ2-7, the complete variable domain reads GAGVSQSPRYKVAKRGQDVALRCDPISGHVSLFWYQQALGQGPEFLTYFQNEAQLDKSGLPSDRFFAERPEGSVSTLKIQRTQQEDSAVYLCASSSSQRTGGPYEQYFGPGTRLTVT.

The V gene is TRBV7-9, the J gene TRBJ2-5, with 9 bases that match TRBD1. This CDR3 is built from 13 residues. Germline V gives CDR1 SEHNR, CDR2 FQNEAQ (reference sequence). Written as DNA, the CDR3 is TGTGCTACCCGGGACAGGGCGTGGGAGACCCAGTACTTC. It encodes CATRDRAWETQYF.

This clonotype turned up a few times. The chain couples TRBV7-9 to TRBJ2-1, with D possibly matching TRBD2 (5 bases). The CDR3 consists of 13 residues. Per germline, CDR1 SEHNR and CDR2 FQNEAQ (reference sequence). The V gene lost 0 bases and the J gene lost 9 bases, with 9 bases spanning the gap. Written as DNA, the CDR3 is TGTGCCAGCAGCTTAGCAGAGGGATTTGAGCAGTTCTTC. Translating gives CASSLAEGFEQFF.

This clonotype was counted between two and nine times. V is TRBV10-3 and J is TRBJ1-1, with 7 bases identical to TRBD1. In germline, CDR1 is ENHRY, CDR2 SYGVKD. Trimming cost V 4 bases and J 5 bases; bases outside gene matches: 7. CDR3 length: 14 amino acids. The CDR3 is CAISVEGARTEAFF. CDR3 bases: TGTGCCATCAGTGTTGAGGGGGCCAGGACTGAAGCTTTCTTT.

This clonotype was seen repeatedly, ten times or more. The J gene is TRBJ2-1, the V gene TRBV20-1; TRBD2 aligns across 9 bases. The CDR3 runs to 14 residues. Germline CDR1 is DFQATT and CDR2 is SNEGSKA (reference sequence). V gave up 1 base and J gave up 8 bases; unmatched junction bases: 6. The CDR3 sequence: CSARGGAGGDEQFF. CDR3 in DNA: TGCAGTGCTAGAGGTGGGGCGGGAGGGGATGAGCAGTTCTTC.

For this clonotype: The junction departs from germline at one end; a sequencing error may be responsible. The CDR3 DNA reads TGTGCCAGCAGCCGAAAGTCCAGCAGTCCAGGAGCCCAGAACTTC. Translated: CASSRKSSSPGAQNF. The genes are TRBV6-1 and TRBJ2-5; D not certain. This CDR3 contains 15 residues. The germline CDR1 and CDR2 sequences are MNHNS and SASEGT.

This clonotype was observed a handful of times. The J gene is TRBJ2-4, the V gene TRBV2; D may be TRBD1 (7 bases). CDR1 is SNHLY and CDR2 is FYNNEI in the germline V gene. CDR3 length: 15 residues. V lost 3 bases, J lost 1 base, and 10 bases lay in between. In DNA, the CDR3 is TGTGCCAGCAGTGAGACAGGGAGGGCCAAAAACATTCAGTACTTC. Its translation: CASSETGRAKNIQYF.

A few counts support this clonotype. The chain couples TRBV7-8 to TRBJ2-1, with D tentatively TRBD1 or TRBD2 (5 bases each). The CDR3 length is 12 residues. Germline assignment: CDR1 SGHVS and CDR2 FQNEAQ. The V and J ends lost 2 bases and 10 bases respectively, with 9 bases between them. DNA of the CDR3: TGTGCCAGCAGCTTACGTTGGGACGAGCAGTTCTTC. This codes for CASSLRWDEQFF.